A single sample gave rise to the 13 T cell receptor beta chains below, sequenced in a study of post-analysis software for immune sequencing data. Study outcomes and limitations: With TRBV5-6, TRBV5-1 and TRBV20-1 included, about five TRBV segments were more frequent in patients than in controls.

The antigens of these receptors remain unknown. Sequencing libraries made from TCR beta cDNA carried unique molecular identifiers. One entry per CDR3 protein results from TCRdb running MiXCR on the PCR reads. The table lists 600,000 to 750,000 distinct CDR3 sequences, approximately 60% of them singletons. Sequenced input: blood. Every receptor here comes from a girl aged 2-10 years with multiple sclerosis.

The chain recombines TRBV25-1 with TRBJ2-7, with 12 bases fitting TRBD2. Per the germline V gene, CDR1 is MGHDK and CDR2 is SYGVNS. CDR3 length: 16 amino acids. V shed 3 bases, J shed 1 base, and the junction held 4 bases outside the gene matches. The CDR3 loop is CASSDSGTSGSYEQYF. CDR3 DNA sequence: TGTGCCAGCAGTGACTCCGGGACTAGCGGGTCCTACGAGCAGTACTTC.

With regard to this clonotype: The CDR3 ends on some other residue instead of the conserved phenylalanine or tryptophan, so this is likely a read error. The J gene is TRBJ2-1, the V gene TRBV12-3 or TRBV12-4; D remains ambiguous. This CDR3 spans 10 amino acids. The CDR3, as DNA: TGCGCCAGCAGTTTTGGAGAGCAGTTCCTC. This codes for CASSFGEQFL.

V is TRBV7-9 and J is TRBJ2-1; 11 bases line up with TRBD2. Unmatched junction bases numbered 14, after V lost 3 bases and J lost 1 base. Germline V gives CDR1 SEHNR, CDR2 FQNEAQ (reference sequence). The CDR3 extends over 20 amino acids. The CDR3 here is CASSFGTSGRSRGSYNEQFF. DNA for the CDR3: TGTGCCAGCAGCTTCGGGACTAGCGGTCGCTCGCGGGGGTCCTACAATGAGCAGTTCTTC. The full variable domain, its missing parts supplied by reference TRBV7-9 and TRBJ2-1, is DTGVSQNPRHKITKRGQNVTFRCDPISEHNRLYWYRQTLGQGPEFLTYFQNEAQLEKSRLLSDRFSAERPKGSFSTLEIQRTEQGDSAMYLCASSFGTSGRSRGSYNEQFFGPGTRLTVL.

This chain links TRBV7-2 with TRBJ2-1, with 10 bases matching TRBD1. CDR1 is SGHTA, CDR2 FQGNSA, per germline. CDR3 length: 18 amino acids. The ends lost 1 base at V and 6 bases at J; junction bases unmatched: 12. This chain's CDR3 is CASSLGPPGQGPLNEQFF. The CDR3 coding sequence is TGTGCCAGCAGCTTAGGCCCTCCGGGACAGGGGCCCCTCAATGAGCAGTTCTTC.

This clonotype was seen a few times. This chain uses TRBV6-2 or TRBV6-3 with TRBJ2-1; 11 nucleotides line up with TRBD1. CDR1 and CDR2 (germline): MNHEY, SVGEGT. This CDR3 has 15 residues. V lost 8 bases, J lost 6 bases, and 9 bases stayed unmatched. Here the CDR3 reads CASAYGTGGVNEQFF. CDR3 sequence (DNA): TGTGCCAGCGCCTACGGGACAGGGGGAGTCAATGAGCAGTTCTTC.

This chain connects TRBV7-2 to TRBJ2-5; 7 positions match TRBD2. In germline, CDR1 is SGHTA, CDR2 FQGNSA. The CDR3 runs 14 residues. After removal of 4 bases from V and 3 bases from J, the junction contained 5 bases not matched to a gene. CDR3 coding DNA: TGTGCCAGCAGCTCTTGGGGAGGGGAAGAGACCCAGTACTTC. Translation: CASSSWGGEETQYF.

In DNA, the CDR3 is TGTGCCAGCAGCTTAGCAGGGCGACTGATCGAGACCCAGTACTTC. This sequence encodes CASSLAGRLIETQYF. The J gene is TRBJ2-5, the V gene TRBV7-2; D not resolved. V shed 0 bases and J shed 5 bases, with 13 bases lying between them. Germline assignment: CDR1 SGHTA and CDR2 FQGNSA. The CDR3 has 15 amino acids.

The CDR3 reads CSASQGAGTGELFF. CDR3 in DNA: TGCAGTGCTTCACAGGGGGCCGGGACCGGGGAGCTGTTTTTT. The chain employs TRBV20-1 and TRBJ2-2, with TRBD1 identical over 9 bases. V lost 5 bases to trimming and J lost 5 bases; unmatched junction nucleotides: 6. Germline CDR1 is DFQATT and CDR2 is SNEGSKA (reference sequence). The CDR3 loop spans 14 amino acids.

Only a few counts were recorded for this clonotype. The genes are TRBV7-2 and TRBJ1-1; D perhaps matches TRBD1 (6 bases). Germline CDR1 reads SGHTA; CDR2 reads FQGNSA. The ends were cut back, 5 bases at V and 5 bases at J, with 18 bases in the middle. This CDR3 region has 15 residues. CDR3 sequence: CASSRRGQGFTEAFF. The CDR3 nucleotides are TGTGCCAGCAGCCGCCGGGGGCAGGGTTTTACTGAAGCTTTCTTT.

The chain combines TRBV5-6 with TRBJ2-5, with D possibly TRBD1 on 5 matching bases. V was pared by 4 bases and J by 1 base, with 11 bases between. CDR3 length: 14 residues. The germline gives CDR1 SGHDT, CDR2 YYEEEE. The CDR3 DNA follows: TGTGCCAGCAGCACGGTACAGGTCCAAGAGACCCAGTACTTC. This translates into CASSTVQVQETQYF. Full variable domain (outside the CDR3, taken from reference TRBV5-6 and TRBJ2-5): DAGVTQSPTHLIKTRGQQVTLRCSPKSGHDTVSWYQQALGQGPQFIFQYYEEEERQRGNFPDRFSGHQFPNYSSELNVNALLLGDSALYLCASSTVQVQETQYFGPGTRLLVL.

This clonotype was observed a few times. This rearrangement joins TRBV30 to TRBJ2-3, with TRBD2 matching over 8 bases. The CDR3 has 17 amino acids. The germline V gene encodes CDR1 GTSNPN and CDR2 SVGIG (reference sequence). The ends lost 0 bases at V and 0 bases at J; junction bases unmatched: 8. In DNA form, the CDR3 reads TGTGCCTGGAGTGTCCGCCGAGCGGGAGCTAGCACAGATACGCAGTATTTT. This sequence encodes CAWSVRRAGASTDTQYF.

This chain joins TRBV7-2 and TRBJ1-2, with D unresolved. Trimming took off 3 bases at V and 6 bases at J, with 14 bases between the two ends. The germline V gene has CDR1 SGHTA and CDR2 FQGNSA. This CDR3 contains 14 residues. Here the CDR3 DNA reads TGTGCCAGCAGCTTGGGAAGAGGGTATAATGGCTACACCTTC. Its protein is CASSLGRGYNGYTF. The full variable domain, in which reference TRBV7-2 and TRBJ1-2 provide the parts outside the CDR3, is GAGVSQSPSNKVTEKGKDVELRCDPISGHTALYWYRQSLGQGLEFLIYFQGNSAPDKSGLPSDRFSAERTGGSVSTLTIQRTQQEDSAVYLCASSLGRGYNGYTFGSGTRLTVV.

The chain links TRBV5-5 to TRBJ1-4, with TRBD1 identical over 8 bases. Germline V lookup: CDR1 SGHKS, CDR2 YYEKEE (reference sequence). The ends lost 0 bases at V and 2 bases at J; junction bases unmatched: 3. CDR3 size: 16 residues. In DNA, the CDR3 is TGTGCCAGCAGCTTGGAACAGGGGGAGACTAATGAAAAACTGTTTTTT. Protein sequence: CASSLEQGETNEKLFF.